This T cell receptor beta chain was identified during a study of blood T cell repertoires in COVID-19. The CDR3 sequence is 17 residues long. Trimming cost V 2 bases and J 6 bases; bases outside gene matches: 5. Germline assignment: CDR1 KGHDR and CDR2 SFDVKD. TCRdb's table, derived via immunoSEQ multiplex PCR, lists solely in-frame clones and lacks some. The sample has around 300,000 clones, 80% to 90% seen once. Sequenced material: peripheral blood. The V and J genes are TRBV24-1 and TRBJ2-1; 14 bases agree with TRBD2. The receptor's source is a woman in her 50s with COVID-19, enrolled during active disease. As DNA, the CDR3 is TGTGCCACCAGTGATTGGACTAGCGGGAGGAACCCCAATGAGCAGTTCTTC. Translating gives CATSDWTSGRNPNEQFF.